The next 17 T cell receptor beta chains were all read from a single sample in a study of metastatic and nonmetastatic thyroid tumors. TCRdb re-called the PCR reads with MiXCR. Among roughly 19,000 clones listed, approximately 22% were seen once. All patients were treatment-naive before thyroid surgery. Sequencing input: tumor tissue. The receptors come from a male donor with papillary thyroid cancer or a benign thyroid nodule (not recorded which). Some clones in this sample may be carry-over from other donors' samples.

Remarks on this clone: The germline gene is not matched at one end of the junction; a read error may be the cause. The chain employs TRBV6-1 and TRBJ2-2; no definite D call. The CDR3 is 12 residues long. CDR1 and CDR2 from the germline V gene are MNHNS and SASEGT. The CDR3 nucleotides read TGTGCCAGCAGGGTGTTCACCCGGGAGCTGTTTTTT. Amino acid sequence: CASRVFTRELFF.

By share, this clone ranks as medium-sized. V usage is TRBV19 and J usage is TRBJ2-7; D remains ambiguous. This CDR3 spans 15 amino acids. Germline loops: CDR1 LNHDA, CDR2 SQIVND (reference sequence). V gave up 1 base and J gave up 0 bases, with 10 bases separating them. The CDR3 spells CASSIADRGSYEQYF. The DNA for the CDR3 is TGTGCCAGTAGTATAGCCGACCGCGGCTCCTACGAGCAGTACTTC.

Judged by abundance, this clone is medium-sized. The chain employs TRBV20-1 and TRBJ2-7; TRBD2 agrees at 7 bases. CDR3 length equals 14 residues. The V gene's germline CDR1 is DFQATT and CDR2 SNEGSKA (reference sequence). V lost 0 bases and J lost 3; bases outside the gene matches: 5. The CDR3 nucleotides read TGCAGTGCTAGAGACCAGACTAGCAGCTACGAGCAGTACTTC. It encodes CSARDQTSSYEQYF.

The sample holds many counts of this clone. This sequence joins TRBV2 and TRBJ2-3, with TRBD2 as a possible D gene (6 bases). The germline gives CDR1 SNHLY, CDR2 FYNNEI. The germline V and J ends were trimmed by 1 base and 8 bases, with 10 bases remaining between them. The CDR3 spans 13 residues. CDR3 in amino acids: CASSEGGTFTQYF. The CDR3 DNA is TGTGCCAGCAGTGAAGGGGGGACTTTTACGCAGTATTTT.

This clone came up many times. This chain joins TRBV12-3 or TRBV12-4 and TRBJ1-2; TRBD1 is a possible D gene (6 bases). The CDR3 is made up of 14 amino acids. The V and J ends lost 5 bases and 3 bases respectively, with 13 bases between them. CDR3 sequence reads: CASSQTGRDYGYTF. The CDR3 DNA reads TGTGCCAGCAGTCAAACAGGGAGGGACTATGGCTACACCTTC.

In the case of this clone: Germline and junction disagree at one end, which may indicate a read error. The chain is built from TRBV6-2 or TRBV6-3 and TRBJ2-3, with D unclear. Germline V gene data show CDR1 as MNHEY and CDR2 as SVGEGT. This CDR3 comprises 11 residues. CDR3 sequence: CASSFTATQYF. The CDR3 DNA follows: TGTGCCAGCAGTTTCACAGCTACGCAGTATTTT.

The genes are TRBV28 and TRBJ1-2; D gene ambiguous. V lost 1 base to trimming and J lost 8 bases, with 26 bases between them. CDR3 size: 18 residues. Per the germline V gene, CDR1 is MDHEN and CDR2 is SYDVKM. CDR3: CASSLSYHSPAGREGYTF. The CDR3 DNA reads as TGTGCCAGCAGTTTATCTTATCACTCTCCAGCAGGCAGAGAGGGCTACACCTTC.

This clone was counted many times. This clone may be a read error of a much larger clone one base away. At the DNA level, this CDR3 is encoded by other sequences in the same sample as well. The rearrangement links TRBV5-1 to TRBJ2-2; 7 bases agree with TRBD2. The CDR3 runs to 16 residues. Germline V lookup: CDR1 SGHRS, CDR2 YFSETQ. CDR3 nucleotides: TGCGCCAGCAGCTCCCAGCGGGGAGCGAACACTGGGGAGCTGTTTTTT. It specifies CASSSQRGANTGELFF.

The chain has TRBV20-1 and TRBJ2-7, with TRBD1 as a possible D gene (7 bases). The V end was cut by 1 base, the J end by 3 bases, with 16 bases between. The CDR3 runs to 15 residues. The V gene's germline CDR1 is DFQATT and CDR2 SNEGSKA (reference sequence). The CDR3 DNA reads TGCAGTGCTAGAGTATGGCAGGGGGGTTACTACGAGCAGTACTTC. Its translation: CSARVWQGGYYEQYF.

The rearrangement links TRBV13 to TRBJ1-2; D not resolved. This CDR3 region has 14 residues. The germline V gene has CDR1 PRHDT and CDR2 FYEKMQ (reference sequence). Trimming pared 0 bases from V and 2 bases from J, leaving 7 bases between. In DNA, the CDR3 is TGTGCCAGCAGCTTAGGAGCCTCGAACTATGGCTACACCTTC. Amino acids: CASSLGASNYGYTF.

This clone was counted at least ten times. The chain employs TRBV27 and TRBJ1-1; D might be TRBD1 (6 bases). V was cut by 5 bases and J by 6 bases, with 13 bases left in between. Germline V gene data show CDR1 as MNHEY and CDR2 as SMNVEV (reference sequence). This CDR3 spans 13 amino acids. CDR3 amino acids: CASSNRDPSEAFF. In DNA form, the CDR3 reads TGTGCCAGCAGTAACAGGGATCCGTCTGAAGCTTTCTTT.

This clone was counted only a few times. A read error may produce the germline difference seen at one junction end. The rearrangement uses TRBV6-5 and TRBJ1-2; perhaps TRBD1 as D (6 bases). The germline V gene has CDR1 MNHEY and CDR2 SVGAGI. The CDR3 extends over 13 amino acids. CDR3 region: CASSFAGRGGYTF. The CDR3 DNA reads as TGTGCCAGCAGTTTCGCAGGGAGAGGGGGATACACATTC.

This clone showed up many times. The J gene is TRBJ1-3, the V gene TRBV5-1; 9 bases match TRBD1. The CDR3 extends over 17 amino acids. Trimming cost V 3 bases and J 1 base; bases outside gene matches: 8. The germline V gene encodes CDR1 SGHRS and CDR2 YFSETQ. CDR3 coding DNA: TGCGCCAGCAGCTACACCGGGACAGGGACTTCTGGAAACACCATATATTTT. Protein: CASSYTGTGTSGNTIYF.

This clone was counted many times. The rearrangement joins TRBV6-1 to TRBJ1-3, with no clear D. Germline CDR1 MNHNS, CDR2 SASEGT. This CDR3 has 17 amino acids. Between the trimmed V and J ends, which lost 3 bases and 0 bases, there was a span of 15 bases. CDR3 region: CASSEGSDRHSGNTIYF. The CDR3 DNA follows: TGTGCCAGCAGTGAGGGATCTGATCGGCACTCTGGAAACACCATATATTTT.

The rearrangement joins TRBV11-2 to TRBJ2-1, with 8 bases aligning to TRBD2. Germline assignment: CDR1 SGHAT and CDR2 FQNNGV. With 4 bases clipped from V and 6 bases from J, the junction kept 14 bases outside the gene matches. This CDR3 region has 17 residues. The CDR3 sequence: CASSWVWSEREFNEQFF. Written as DNA, the CDR3 is TGTGCCAGCAGCTGGGTATGGTCGGAGCGGGAGTTCAATGAGCAGTTCTTC. Supplemented by reference TRBV11-2 and TRBJ2-1, the full variable domain reads EAGVAQSPRYKIIEKRQSVAFWCNPISGHATLYWYQQILGQGPKLLIQFQNNGVVDDSQLPKDRFSAERLKGVDSTLKIQPAKLEDSAVYLCASSWVWSEREFNEQFFGPGTRLTVL.

The sample holds many counts of this clone. The V and J genes are TRBV12-3 or TRBV12-4 and TRBJ2-5, with D hard to call. With 0 bases removed from V and 5 bases from J, the gap between germline ends came to 7 bases. The CDR3 is 13 amino acids. The CDR3 loop is CASSLAGFETQYF. CDR3 DNA: TGTGCCAGCAGTTTAGCGGGGTTTGAGACCCAGTACTTC.

Many counts were recorded for this clone. The chain is built from TRBV7-8 and TRBJ1-1; TRBD1 matches 7 bases. This CDR3 is 15 amino acids long. Germline V gene lookup returns CDR1 SGHVS and CDR2 FQNEAQ. The trim removed 4 bases at V and 4 bases at J, leaving 9 bases unmatched. For the CDR3, the DNA is TGTGCCAGCAGCTATAGCCGGGACAGTGGCACTGAAGCTTTCTTT. Its protein product is CASSYSRDSGTEAFF.